The rows below give T cell receptor beta chains drawn from one sample of a study of blood T cell repertoires in COVID-19. The data were produced by immunoSEQ multiplex PCR, yet TCRdb's version contains in-frame clones alone and is incomplete. Among under 250,000 clones, 75% to 85% were seen once, and the ten largest hold 8.5% to 9.5%. The material sequenced was PBMCs or T cells enriched from blood (not recorded which). The receptors come from a woman between 45 and 60 years old with acute COVID-19. CDR3s include the opening cysteine and the closing phenylalanine or tryptophan.

V: TRBV4-3; J: TRBJ1-2; CDR3: CASSLDAGGYTF
V: TRBV2; J: TRBJ1-2; CDR3: CASDDSNYGYTF
V: TRBV29-1; J: TRBJ2-5; CDR3: CSVEGGGQETQYF
V: TRBV21-1; J: TRBJ2-3; CDR3: CASSRRDPTDTQYF
V: TRBV6-6; J: TRBJ1-5; CDR3: CASSPRPGQGSNQPQHF
V: TRBV10-3; J: TRBJ2-1; CDR3: CAISDGTGSRREQFF
V: TRBV14; J: TRBJ1-2; CDR3: CASSPGRTEFYGYTF
V: TRBV3-1/TRBV3-2; J: TRBJ1-4; CDR3: CASSPTMGTNEKLFF
V: TRBV5-6; J: TRBJ1-4; CDR3: CASSLTGTGAQGEKLFF
V: TRBV6-5; J: TRBJ1-1; CDR3: CASSYAQGARGTEAFF
V: TRBV2; J: TRBJ1-5; CDR3: CASSEALVSNQPQHF
V: TRBV6-5; J: TRBJ1-5; CDR3: CASSRGSRDQPQHF
V: TRBV3-1/TRBV3-2; J: TRBJ1-2; CDR3: CASSPSDRGNYGYTF
V: TRBV28; J: TRBJ1-1; CDR3: CASSSYLVFF
V: TRBV13; J: TRBJ1-6; CDR3: CASSLTRSYNSPLHF
V: TRBV5-1; J: TRBJ2-7; CDR3: CASSLEGRVSSEQYF
V: TRBV4-3; J: TRBJ1-2; CDR3: CASSQAQDRLNYGYTF
V: TRBV5-1; J: TRBJ1-4; CDR3: CASSFGPVTTNEKLFF
V: TRBV5-1; J: TRBJ2-5; CDR3: CASSPDGRGSQETQYF
V: TRBV7-2; J: TRBJ2-2; CDR3: CASSLGTRSGELFF
V: TRBV27; J: TRBJ2-1; CDR3: CASSFRGVLYNEQFF
V: TRBV5-4; J: TRBJ1-1; CDR3: CASSLDGTGNTEAFF
V: TRBV6-1; J: TRBJ1-2; CDR3: CASSESGGAYGYTF
V: TRBV4-3; J: TRBJ1-2; CDR3: CASSQGALYTF
V: TRBV7-9; J: TRBJ2-3; CDR3: CASSSGTGRGDTQYF
V: TRBV4-2; J: TRBJ1-2; CDR3: CASSQGRAASHYGYTF
V: TRBV3-1/TRBV3-2; J: TRBJ1-4; CDR3: CASSQRTWVRANEKLFF
V: TRBV19; J: TRBJ1-5; CDR3: CATGTGSYQPQHF
V: TRBV3-1/TRBV3-2; J: TRBJ2-5; CDR3: CASSQGTSGGQETQYF